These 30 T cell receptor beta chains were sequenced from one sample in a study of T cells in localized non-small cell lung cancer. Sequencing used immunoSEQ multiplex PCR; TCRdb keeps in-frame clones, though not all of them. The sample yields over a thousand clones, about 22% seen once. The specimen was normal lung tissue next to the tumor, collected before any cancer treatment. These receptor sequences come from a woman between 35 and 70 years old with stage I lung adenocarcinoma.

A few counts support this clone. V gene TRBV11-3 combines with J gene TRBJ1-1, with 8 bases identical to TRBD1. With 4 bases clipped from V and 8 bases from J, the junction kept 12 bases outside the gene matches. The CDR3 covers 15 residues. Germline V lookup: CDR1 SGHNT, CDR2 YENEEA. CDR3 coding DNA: TGTGCCAGCAGCTCCGCCCCCCAGGGGGCTTCCGAAGCTTTCTTT. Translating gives CASSSAPQGASEAFF.

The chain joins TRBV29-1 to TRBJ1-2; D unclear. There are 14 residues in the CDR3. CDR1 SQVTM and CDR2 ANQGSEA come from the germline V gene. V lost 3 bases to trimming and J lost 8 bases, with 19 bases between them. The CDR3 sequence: CSVEAPGGYTGYTF. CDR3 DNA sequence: TGCAGCGTTGAGGCCCCAGGAGGGTATACGGGCTACACCTTC.

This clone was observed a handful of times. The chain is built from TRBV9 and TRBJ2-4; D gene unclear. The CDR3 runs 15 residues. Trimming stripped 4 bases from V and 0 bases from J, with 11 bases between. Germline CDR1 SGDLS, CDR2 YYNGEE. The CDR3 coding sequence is TGTGCCAGCAGCACCAACGAACTAGCCAAAAACATTCAGTACTTC. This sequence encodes CASSTNELAKNIQYF.

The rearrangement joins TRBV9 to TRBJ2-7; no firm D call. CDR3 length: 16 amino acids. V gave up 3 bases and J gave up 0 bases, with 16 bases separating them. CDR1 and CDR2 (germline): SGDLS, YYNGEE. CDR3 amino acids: CASSGSNSGNSYEQYF. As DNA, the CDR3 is TGTGCCAGCAGCGGTTCCAACAGTGGGAACTCCTACGAGCAGTACTTC. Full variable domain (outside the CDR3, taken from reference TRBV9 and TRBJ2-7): DSGVTQTPKHLITATGQRVTLRCSPRSGDLSVYWYQQSLDQGLQFLIQYYNGEERAKGNILERFSAQQFPDLHSELNLSSLELGDSALYFCASSGSNSGNSYEQYFGPGTRLTVT.

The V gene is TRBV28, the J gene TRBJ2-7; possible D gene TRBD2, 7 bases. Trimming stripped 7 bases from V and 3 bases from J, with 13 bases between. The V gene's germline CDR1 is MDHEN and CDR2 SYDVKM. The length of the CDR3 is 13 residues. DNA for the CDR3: TGTGCCAGCACCCAAGGGGGGGGCTACGAGCAGTACTTC. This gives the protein CASTQGGGYEQYF. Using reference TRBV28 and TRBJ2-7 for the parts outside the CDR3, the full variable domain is DVKVTQSSRYLVKRTGEKVFLECVQDMDHENMFWYRQDPGLGLRLIYFSYDVKMKEKGDIPEGYSVSREKKERFSLILESASTNQTSMYLCASTQGGGYEQYFGPGTRLTVT.

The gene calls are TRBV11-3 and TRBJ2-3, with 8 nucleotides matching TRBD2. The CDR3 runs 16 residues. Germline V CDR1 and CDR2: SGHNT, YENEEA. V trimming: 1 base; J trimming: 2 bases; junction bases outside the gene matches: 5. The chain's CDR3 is CASSLGSGGHTDTQYF. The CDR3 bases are TGTGCCAGCAGCTTAGGATCGGGGGGGCACACAGATACGCAGTATTTT.

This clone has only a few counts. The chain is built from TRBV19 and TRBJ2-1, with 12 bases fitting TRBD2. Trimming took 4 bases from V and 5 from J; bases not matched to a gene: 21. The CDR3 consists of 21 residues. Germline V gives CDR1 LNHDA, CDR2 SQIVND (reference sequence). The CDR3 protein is CASSTPRLLAGGGGSNNEQFF. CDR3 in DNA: TGTGCCAGTAGTACCCCTCGCCTACTAGCGGGGGGAGGGGGGTCGAACAATGAGCAGTTCTTC.

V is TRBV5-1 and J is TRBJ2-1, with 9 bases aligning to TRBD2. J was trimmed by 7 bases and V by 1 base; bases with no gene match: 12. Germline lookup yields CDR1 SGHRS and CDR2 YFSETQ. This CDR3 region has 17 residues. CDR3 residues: CASSLTTRSGGRNEQFF. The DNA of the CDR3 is TGCGCCAGCAGCTTGACTACGAGGAGCGGGGGGAGGAATGAGCAGTTCTTC.

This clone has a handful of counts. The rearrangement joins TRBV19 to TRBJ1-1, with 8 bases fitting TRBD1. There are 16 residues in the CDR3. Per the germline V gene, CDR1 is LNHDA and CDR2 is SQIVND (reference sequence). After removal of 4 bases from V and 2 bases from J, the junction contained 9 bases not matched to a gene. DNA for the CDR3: TGTGCCAGTAGTACCGTCTGGCAGGGGGCAAACACTGAAGCTTTCTTT. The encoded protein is CASSTVWQGANTEAFF.

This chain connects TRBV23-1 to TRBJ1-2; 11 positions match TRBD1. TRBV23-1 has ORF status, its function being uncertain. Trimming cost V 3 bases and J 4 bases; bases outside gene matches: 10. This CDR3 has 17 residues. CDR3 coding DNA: TGCGCCAGCAGTCATGGGACAGGGGGAGTGTGGGCCTATGGCTACACCTTC. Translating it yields CASSHGTGGVWAYGYTF.

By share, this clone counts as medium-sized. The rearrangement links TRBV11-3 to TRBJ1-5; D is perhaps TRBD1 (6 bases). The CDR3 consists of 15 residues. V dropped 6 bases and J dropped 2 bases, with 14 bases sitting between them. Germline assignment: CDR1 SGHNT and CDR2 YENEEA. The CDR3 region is CASSPQGRGNQPQHF. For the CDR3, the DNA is TGTGCCAGCAGTCCTCAGGGGAGAGGCAATCAGCCCCAGCATTTT.

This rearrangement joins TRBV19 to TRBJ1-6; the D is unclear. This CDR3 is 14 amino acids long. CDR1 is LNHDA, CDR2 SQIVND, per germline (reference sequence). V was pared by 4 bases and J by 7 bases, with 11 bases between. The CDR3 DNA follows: TGTGCCAGTAGTAAGACAAGTCGGAATTCACCCCTCCACTTT. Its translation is CASSKTSRNSPLHF.

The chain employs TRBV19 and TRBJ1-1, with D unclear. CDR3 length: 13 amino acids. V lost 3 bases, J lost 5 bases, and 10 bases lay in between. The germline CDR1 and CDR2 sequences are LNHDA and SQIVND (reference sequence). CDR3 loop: CASSIEKGTEAFF. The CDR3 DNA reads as TGTGCCAGTAGTATTGAGAAGGGTACTGAAGCTTTCTTT.

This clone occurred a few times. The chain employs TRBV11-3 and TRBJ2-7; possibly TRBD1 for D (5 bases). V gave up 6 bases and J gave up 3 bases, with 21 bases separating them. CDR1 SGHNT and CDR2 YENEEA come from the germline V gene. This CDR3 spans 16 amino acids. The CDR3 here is CASSPMGVRAIYEQYF. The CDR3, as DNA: TGTGCCAGCAGTCCAATGGGTGTCAGGGCTATCTACGAGCAGTACTTC.

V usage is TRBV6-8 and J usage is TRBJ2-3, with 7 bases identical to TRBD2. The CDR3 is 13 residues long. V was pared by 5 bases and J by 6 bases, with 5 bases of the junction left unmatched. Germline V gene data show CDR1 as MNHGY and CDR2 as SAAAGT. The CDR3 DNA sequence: TGTGCCAGCAGTCGACTAGCCGGGGATACGCAGTATTTT. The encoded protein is CASSRLAGDTQYF.

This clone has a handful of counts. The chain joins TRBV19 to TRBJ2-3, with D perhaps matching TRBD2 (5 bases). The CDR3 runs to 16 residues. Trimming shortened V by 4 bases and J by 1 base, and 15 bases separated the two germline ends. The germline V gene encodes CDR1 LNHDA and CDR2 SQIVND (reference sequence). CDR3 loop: CASSTQFRAGTDTQYF. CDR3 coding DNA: TGTGCCAGTAGTACCCAGTTTCGAGCGGGCACAGATACGCAGTATTTT.

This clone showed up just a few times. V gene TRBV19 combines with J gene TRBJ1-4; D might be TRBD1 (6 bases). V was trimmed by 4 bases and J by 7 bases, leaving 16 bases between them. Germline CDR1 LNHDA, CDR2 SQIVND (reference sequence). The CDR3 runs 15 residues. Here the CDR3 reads CASSKRGRQAEKLFF. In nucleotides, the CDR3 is TGTGCCAGTAGTAAAAGGGGACGACAGGCTGAAAAACTGTTTTTT.

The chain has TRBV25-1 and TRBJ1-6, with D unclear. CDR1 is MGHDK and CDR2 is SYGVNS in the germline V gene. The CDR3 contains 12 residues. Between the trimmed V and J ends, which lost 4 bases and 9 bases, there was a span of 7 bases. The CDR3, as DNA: TGTGCCAGCAGTGTAGGGAGTTCACCCCTCCACTTT. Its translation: CASSVGSSPLHF.

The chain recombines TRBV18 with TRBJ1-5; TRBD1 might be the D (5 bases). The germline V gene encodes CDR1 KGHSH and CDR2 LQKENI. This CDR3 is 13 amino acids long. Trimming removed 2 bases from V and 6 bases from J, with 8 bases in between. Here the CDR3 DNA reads TGTGCCAGCTCACCAGGACAACTTCAGCCCCAGCATTTT. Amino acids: CASSPGQLQPQHF.

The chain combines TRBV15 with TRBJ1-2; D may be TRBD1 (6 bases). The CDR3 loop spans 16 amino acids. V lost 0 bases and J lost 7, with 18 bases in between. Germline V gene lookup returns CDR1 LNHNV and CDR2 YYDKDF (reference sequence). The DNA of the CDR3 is TGTGCCACCAGCAGAGATTTGGTAGGGACACGGGTTGGCTACACCTTC. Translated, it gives CATSRDLVGTRVGYTF.

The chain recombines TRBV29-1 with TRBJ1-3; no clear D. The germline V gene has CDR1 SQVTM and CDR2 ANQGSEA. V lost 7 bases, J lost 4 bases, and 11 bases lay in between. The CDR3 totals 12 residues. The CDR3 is CSGGLGGNTIYF. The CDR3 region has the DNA TGCAGCGGGGGATTAGGGGGAAACACCATATATTTT.

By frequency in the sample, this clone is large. The CDR3 loop reads CASSEAPSSGNTIYF. In nucleotides, the CDR3 is TGTGCCAGCAGTGAAGCGCCAAGCTCTGGAAACACCATATATTTT. This chain links TRBV6-1 with TRBJ1-3; D unresolved. V was shortened by 0 bases and J by 0 bases, with 6 bases between the two germline ends. The CDR3 has 15 amino acids. CDR1 MNHNS and CDR2 SASEGT come from the germline V gene.

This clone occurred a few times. This chain's CDR3 is CAWRVQGPGSGNTIYF. The CDR3 DNA reads as TGTGCCTGGAGGGTACAGGGACCCGGCTCTGGAAACACCATATATTTT. This chain links TRBV30 with TRBJ1-3; D is perhaps TRBD1 (6 bases). In germline, CDR1 is GTSNPN, CDR2 SVGIG (reference sequence). Trimming pared 3 bases from V and 0 bases from J, leaving 15 bases between. The CDR3 covers 16 residues.

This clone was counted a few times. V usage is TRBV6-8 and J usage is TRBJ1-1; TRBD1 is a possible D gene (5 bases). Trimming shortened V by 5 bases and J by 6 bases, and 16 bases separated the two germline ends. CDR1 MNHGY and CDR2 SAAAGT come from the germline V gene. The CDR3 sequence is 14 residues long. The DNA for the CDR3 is TGTGCCAGCAGTCTGGCAGGGAGTCTTTCTGAAGCTTTCTTT. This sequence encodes CASSLAGSLSEAFF.

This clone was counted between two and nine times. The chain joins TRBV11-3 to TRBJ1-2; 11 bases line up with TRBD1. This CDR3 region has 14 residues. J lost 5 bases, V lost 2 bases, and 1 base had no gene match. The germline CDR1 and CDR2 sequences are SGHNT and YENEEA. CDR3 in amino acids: CASSLWDRGYGYTF. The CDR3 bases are TGTGCCAGCAGCTTATGGGACAGGGGGTATGGCTACACCTTC.

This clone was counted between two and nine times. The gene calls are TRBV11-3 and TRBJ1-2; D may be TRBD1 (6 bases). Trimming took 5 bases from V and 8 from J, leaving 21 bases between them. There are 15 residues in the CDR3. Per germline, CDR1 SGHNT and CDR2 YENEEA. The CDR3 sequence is CASSARGSGRYGYTF. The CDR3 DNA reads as TGTGCCAGCAGCGCCAGGGGCTCAGGGCGTTACGGCTACACCTTC.

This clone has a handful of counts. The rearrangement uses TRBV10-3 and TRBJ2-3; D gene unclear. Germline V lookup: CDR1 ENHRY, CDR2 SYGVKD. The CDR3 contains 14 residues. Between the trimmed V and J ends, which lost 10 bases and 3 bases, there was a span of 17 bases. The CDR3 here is CASCPLGSTDTQYF. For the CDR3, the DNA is TGTGCCAGCTGTCCCCTTGGTTCGACAGATACGCAGTATTTT.

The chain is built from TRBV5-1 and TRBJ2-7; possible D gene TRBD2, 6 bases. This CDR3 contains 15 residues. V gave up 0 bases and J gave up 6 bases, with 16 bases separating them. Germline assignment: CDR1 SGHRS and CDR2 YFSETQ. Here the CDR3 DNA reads TGCGCCAGCAGCTTGGAAGTACGGGGGTTGGGCGAGCAGTACTTC. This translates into CASSLEVRGLGEQYF.

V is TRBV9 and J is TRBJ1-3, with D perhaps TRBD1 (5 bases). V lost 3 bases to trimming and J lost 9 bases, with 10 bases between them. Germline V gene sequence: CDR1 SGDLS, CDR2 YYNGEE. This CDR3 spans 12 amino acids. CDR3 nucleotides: TGTGCCAGCAGCGAAACAGACAGCACCATATATTTT. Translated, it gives CASSETDSTIYF.

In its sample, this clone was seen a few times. The CDR3 DNA reads TGTGCCAGCAGCCCGACTAGCTCTGGAAACACCATATATTTT. It codes for CASSPTSSGNTIYF. V usage is TRBV11-3 and J usage is TRBJ1-3; D is uncertain. CDR1 is SGHNT, CDR2 YENEEA, per germline. CDR3 length equals 14 residues. With 5 bases removed from V and 0 bases from J, the gap between germline ends came to 8 bases.